The present T cell receptor beta chain was sequenced within a study of blood T cell repertoires in COVID-19. At the level of the study: Nucleic acid was either cDNA or gDNA, and it came from T cells, B-cell-depleted T cells, or PBMCs.

Germline values: CDR1 LNHDA, CDR2 SQIVND (reference sequence). The J segment lost 1 base and the V segment lost 2 bases, leaving 5 bases of the junction unmatched. There are 18 residues in the CDR3. Sequencing used immunoSEQ multiplex PCR; TCRdb keeps in-frame clones, though not all of them. The sample consists of about 120,000 clones, roughly 76% of them appearing once. This clonotype was sampled from a human donor in a cohort sampled during active COVID-19. Sequenced input: peripheral blood. The genes are TRBV19 and TRBJ2-2; TRBD2 aligns across 12 bases. CDR3 residues: CASSIRLAGALNTGELFF. CDR3 nucleotide sequence: TGTGCCAGTAGTATAAGACTAGCGGGGGCTCTGAACACCGGGGAGCTGTTTTTT.